These 23 T cell receptor beta chains came from one sample sequenced in a study of T cell responses to AZD1222 COVID-19 vaccine. Sequenced by immunoSEQ multiplex PCR; TCRdb stores in-frame clones only, minus some. The sample has about 100,000 clones; around 87% are singletons. The specimen was peripheral blood, collected on day 0 of MenACWY control vaccination. The receptors here all came from an adult in good health.

This rearrangement joins TRBV11-2 to TRBJ2-1, with 10 bases that match TRBD2. Looked up from germline, CDR1 is SGHAT and CDR2 is FQNNGV. This CDR3 is 15 amino acids long. V lost 4 bases, J lost 2 bases, and 2 bases stayed unmatched. CDR3 nucleotide sequence: TGTGCCAGCAGCTCAAGCGGGGGGGCCTACAATGAGCAGTTCTTC. This gives the protein CASSSSGGAYNEQFF.

V usage is TRBV28 and J usage is TRBJ2-7; maybe TRBD2 (5 bases). The CDR3 is 13 residues long. The V gene's germline CDR1 is MDHEN and CDR2 SYDVKM. V gave up 7 bases and J gave up 1 base, with 11 bases separating them. The CDR3, as DNA: TGTGCCAGCACGCTAGCTCCGTCCTACGAGCAGTACTTC. Protein sequence: CASTLAPSYEQYF. The whole variable domain, filled in from reference TRBV28 and TRBJ2-7, reads DVKVTQSSRYLVKRTGEKVFLECVQDMDHENMFWYRQDPGLGLRLIYFSYDVKMKEKGDIPEGYSVSREKKERFSLILESASTNQTSMYLCASTLAPSYEQYFGPGTRLTVT.

DNA for the CDR3: TGTGCCAGCAGCTTGCCAGGGAACGGGGCCAACGTCCTGACTTTC. This gives the protein CASSLPGNGANVLTF. V gene TRBV5-5 combines with J gene TRBJ2-6, with D maybe TRBD1 (5 bases). Trimming took off 1 base at V and 4 bases at J, with 9 bases between the two ends. Per the germline V gene, CDR1 is SGHKS and CDR2 is YYEKEE (reference sequence). This CDR3 has 15 amino acids.

The chain uses TRBV15 and TRBJ2-1, with D maybe TRBD2 (5 bases). CDR3 length: 16 amino acids. V shed 3 bases and J shed 5 bases, with 17 bases lying between them. CDR1 is LNHNV, CDR2 YYDKDF, per germline (reference sequence). The CDR3 here is CATSRPLWRSDNEQFF. The CDR3 bases are TGTGCCACCAGCAGGCCCTTATGGAGGTCGGACAATGAGCAGTTCTTC.

This chain links TRBV6-4 with TRBJ1-1; D is unresolved. The V gene lost 3 bases and the J gene lost 1 base, with 6 bases spanning the gap. The germline CDR1 and CDR2 sequences are MRHNA and SNTAGT. The CDR3 spans 13 residues. CDR3 loop: CASSESKNTEAFF. Written as DNA, the CDR3 is TGTGCCAGCAGTGAGTCTAAGAACACTGAAGCTTTCTTT.

This chain joins TRBV9 and TRBJ2-7; D ambiguous. The CDR3 sequence is 13 residues long. CDR1 SGDLS and CDR2 YYNGEE come from the germline V gene. V dropped 3 bases and J dropped 1 base, with 8 bases sitting between them. CDR3 coding DNA: TGTGCCAGCAGCGACGGAACATCCTACGAGCAGTACTTC. Residues: CASSDGTSYEQYF.

V and J are TRBV19 and TRBJ1-6, with TRBD1 matching over 7 bases. This CDR3 is built from 14 residues. Trimming took 4 bases from V and 7 from J; bases not matched to a gene: 4. Germline assignment: CDR1 LNHDA and CDR2 SQIVND (reference sequence). CDR3 residues: CASSSTGANSPLHF. CDR3 DNA: TGTGCCAGTAGTAGTACAGGGGCCAATTCACCCCTCCACTTT.

This chain links TRBV11-2 with TRBJ1-6; D gene uncertain. The V gene's germline CDR1 is SGHAT and CDR2 FQNNGV. The CDR3 has 15 amino acids. Trimming cost V 4 bases and J 7 bases, with 14 bases left between them. The CDR3 here is CASSSRAGVNSPLHF. As DNA, the CDR3 is TGTGCCAGCAGCTCGAGGGCAGGAGTGAATTCACCCCTCCACTTT.

In this sample, this clone turned up once. The rearrangement uses TRBV5-8 and TRBJ2-7; TRBD2 agrees at 7 bases. The CDR3 runs to 14 residues. After removal of 0 bases from V and 4 bases from J, the junction contained 4 bases not matched to a gene. Germline V gene lookup returns CDR1 SGHTS and CDR2 YDEGEE. The CDR3 nucleotides are TGTGCCAGCAGCTTGGGTGCGGGAGAATACGAGCAGTACTTC. Translating gives CASSLGAGEYEQYF.

CDR3 amino acids: CASSLAGVGADTQYF. The CDR3 DNA follows: TGTGCCAGCAGTTTAGCGGGGGTGGGGGCAGATACGCAGTATTTT. This chain connects TRBV28 to TRBJ2-3; 7 nucleotides line up with TRBD2. V lost 2 bases, J lost 4 bases, and 6 bases stayed unmatched. This CDR3 comprises 15 residues. Germline CDR1 reads MDHEN; CDR2 reads SYDVKM. Full variable domain (missing parts from reference TRBV28 and TRBJ2-3): DVKVTQSSRYLVKRTGEKVFLECVQDMDHENMFWYRQDPGLGLRLIYFSYDVKMKEKGDIPEGYSVSREKKERFSLILESASTNQTSMYLCASSLAGVGADTQYFGPGTRLTVL.

This clone was found once. The chain recombines TRBV9 with TRBJ1-1; 8 nucleotides agree with TRBD1. This CDR3 region has 17 residues. Germline assignment: CDR1 SGDLS and CDR2 YYNGEE. The V and J ends lost 4 bases and 3 bases, in that order; junction bases with no gene match: 14. The CDR3 here is CASSPPGRTGRDTEAFF. For the CDR3, the DNA is TGTGCCAGCAGCCCTCCCGGGAGGACAGGGAGGGACACTGAAGCTTTCTTT.

The CDR3 loop is CATSKGQGNYEQYF. For the CDR3, the DNA is TGTGCCACCAGCAAAGGACAGGGCAACTACGAGCAGTACTTC. This rearrangement joins TRBV15 to TRBJ2-7, with TRBD1 matching 8 bases. Looked up from germline, CDR1 is LNHNV and CDR2 is YYDKDF (reference sequence). The CDR3 sequence is 14 residues long. Unmatched junction bases numbered 5, after V lost 4 bases and J lost 3 bases.

The chain links TRBV4-3 to TRBJ1-6; 10 bases line up with TRBD1. The CDR3 has 13 amino acids. With 8 bases clipped from V and 6 bases from J, the junction kept 1 base outside the gene matches. Germline CDR1 is LGHNA and CDR2 is YSLEER. This CDR3 reads CASRTGGNSPLHF. Written as DNA, the CDR3 is TGCGCCAGCCGGACAGGGGGTAATTCACCCCTCCACTTT.

By proportion, this clone is medium-sized (0.01 to 0.1%). V gene TRBV19 combines with J gene TRBJ1-5; D call uncertain. The germline V gene has CDR1 LNHDA and CDR2 SQIVND (reference sequence). V dropped 3 bases and J dropped 0 bases, with 6 bases sitting between them. CDR3 length equals 14 residues. CDR3 region: CASSMKGSNQPQHF. In nucleotides, the CDR3 is TGTGCCAGTAGTATGAAAGGTAGCAATCAGCCCCAGCATTTT.

The chain couples TRBV30 to TRBJ1-6, with 7 bases lining up with TRBD1. This CDR3 comprises 14 residues. The junction had 9 bases not matched to a gene; V was cut back by 6 bases and J by 7 bases. CDR1 is GTSNPN and CDR2 is SVGIG in the germline V gene (reference sequence). The CDR3 DNA reads as TGTGCCTGCCCTGGACAGGCAACAAATTCACCCCTCCACTTT. Its translation: CACPGQATNSPLHF.

The rearrangement links TRBV11-2 to TRBJ1-4; a weak D match, TRBD1 (6 bases). V gave up 1 base and J gave up 12 bases, with 12 bases separating them. CDR3 size: 13 residues. Germline V CDR1 and CDR2: SGHAT, FQNNGV. In nucleotides, the CDR3 is TGTGCCAGCAGCTTAGCTCAGGGGCGGCAACTGTTTTTT. It encodes CASSLAQGRQLFF.

This chain links TRBV24-1 with TRBJ2-2; possibly TRBD1 for D (5 bases). Germline CDR1 reads KGHDR; CDR2 reads SFDVKD. V was cut by 3 bases and J by 5 bases, with 6 bases left in between. CDR3 length: 13 residues. The chain's CDR3 is CATSDPGTGELFF. CDR3 DNA sequence: TGTGCCACCAGTGATCCAGGGACCGGGGAGCTGTTTTTT.

The chain is built from TRBV5-6 and TRBJ1-5; D unresolved. Germline CDR1 and CDR2: SGHDT and YYEEEE. V lost 4 bases to trimming and J lost 4 bases, with 15 bases between them. This CDR3 has 15 residues. CDR3 sequence reads: CASSVGFSWNQPQHF. As DNA, the CDR3 is TGTGCCAGCAGCGTGGGGTTTTCCTGGAATCAGCCCCAGCATTTT. Full variable domain (outside the CDR3, taken from reference TRBV5-6 and TRBJ1-5): DAGVTQSPTHLIKTRGQQVTLRCSPKSGHDTVSWYQQALGQGPQFIFQYYEEEERQRGNFPDRFSGHQFPNYSSELNVNALLLGDSALYLCASSVGFSWNQPQHFGDGTRLSIL.

The genes are TRBV28 and TRBJ2-1; D may be TRBD1 (6 bases). V gave up 4 bases and J gave up 7 bases, with 17 bases separating them. This CDR3 is built from 15 residues. Per the germline V gene, CDR1 is MDHEN and CDR2 is SYDVKM. Here the CDR3 reads CASSSGTPVGNEQFF. The CDR3 DNA reads TGTGCCAGCAGTTCCGGGACACCCGTGGGGAATGAGCAGTTCTTC.

This clone was detected a few times. V and J are TRBV11-2 and TRBJ1-4, with a possible D match to TRBD1 (6 bases). Looked up from germline, CDR1 is SGHAT and CDR2 is FQNNGV. V lost 5 bases to trimming and J lost 0 bases, with 22 bases between them. This CDR3 is 19 amino acids long. CDR3 sequence (DNA): TGTGCCAGCAGCCCCTGGGGGGGCTGGGGCTCTACAACTAATGAAAAACTGTTTTTT. Translating gives CASSPWGGWGSTTNEKLFF.

The chain employs TRBV5-1 and TRBJ2-6, with 9 bases matching TRBD1. V shed 0 bases, J shed 4 bases, and the junction held 5 bases outside the gene matches. Germline CDR1 SGHRS, CDR2 YFSETQ. This CDR3 is 17 amino acids long. This CDR3 is CASSLDDRGTGANVLTF. CDR3 nucleotides: TGCGCCAGCAGCTTGGACGACAGGGGGACAGGGGCCAACGTCCTGACTTTC.

This chain connects TRBV19 to TRBJ2-1; the match to TRBD1 covers 11 bases. Trimming at V came to 9 bases and at J to 5 bases, leaving 3 bases not matched to a gene. Germline V gene data show CDR1 as LNHDA and CDR2 as SQIVND (reference sequence). This CDR3 spans 13 amino acids. The CDR3: CASRDRGDNEQFF. For the CDR3, the DNA is TGTGCCAGCCGGGACAGGGGGGACAATGAGCAGTTCTTC.

This clone was found once. The chain carries TRBV7-2 and TRBJ1-1; TRBD1 agrees at 7 bases. V shed 5 bases and J 1 base; nucleotides not matched to a gene: 7. From germline, CDR1 is SGHTA and CDR2 FQGNSA. The CDR3 runs to 15 residues. CDR3 sequence reads: CASSPRTGQNTEAFF. CDR3 DNA: TGTGCCAGCAGCCCCCGGACAGGTCAGAACACTGAAGCTTTCTTT.